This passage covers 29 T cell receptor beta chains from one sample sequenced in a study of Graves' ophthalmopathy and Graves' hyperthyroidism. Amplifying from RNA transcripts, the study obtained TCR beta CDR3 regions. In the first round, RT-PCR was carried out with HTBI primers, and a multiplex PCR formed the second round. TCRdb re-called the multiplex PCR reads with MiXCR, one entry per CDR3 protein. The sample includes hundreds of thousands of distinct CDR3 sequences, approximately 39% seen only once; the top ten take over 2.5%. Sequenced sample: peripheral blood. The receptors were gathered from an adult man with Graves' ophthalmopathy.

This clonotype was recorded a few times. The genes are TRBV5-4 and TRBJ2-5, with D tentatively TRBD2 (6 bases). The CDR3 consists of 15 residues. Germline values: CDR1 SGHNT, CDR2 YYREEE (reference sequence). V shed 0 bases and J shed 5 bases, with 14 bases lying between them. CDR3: CASSLDSGGRETQYF. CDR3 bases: TGTGCCAGCAGCTTGGATAGCGGCGGCAGGGAGACCCAGTACTTC.

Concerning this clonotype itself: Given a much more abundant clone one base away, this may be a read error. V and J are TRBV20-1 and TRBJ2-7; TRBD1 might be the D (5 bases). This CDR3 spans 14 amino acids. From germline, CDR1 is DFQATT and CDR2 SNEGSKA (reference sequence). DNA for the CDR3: TGCAGTGCTAGTGGGCAGGGCTCGTCCTGCGAGCAGTACTTC. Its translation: CSASGQGSSCEQYF.

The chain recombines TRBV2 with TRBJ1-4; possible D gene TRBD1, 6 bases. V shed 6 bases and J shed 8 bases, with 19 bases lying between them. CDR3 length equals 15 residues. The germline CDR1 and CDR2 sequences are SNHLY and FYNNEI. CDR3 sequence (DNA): TGTGCCAGCAGGAAGGAGTGGGGGCGTGGAGAAAAACTGTTTTTT. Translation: CASRKEWGRGEKLFF.

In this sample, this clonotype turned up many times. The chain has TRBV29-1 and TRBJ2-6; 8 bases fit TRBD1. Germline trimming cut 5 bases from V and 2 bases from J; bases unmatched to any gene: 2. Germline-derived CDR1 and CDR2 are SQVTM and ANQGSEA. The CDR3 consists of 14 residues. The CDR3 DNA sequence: TGCAGCGTTCAACAGGGGGCTGGGGCCAACGTCCTGACTTTC. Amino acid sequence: CSVQQGAGANVLTF.

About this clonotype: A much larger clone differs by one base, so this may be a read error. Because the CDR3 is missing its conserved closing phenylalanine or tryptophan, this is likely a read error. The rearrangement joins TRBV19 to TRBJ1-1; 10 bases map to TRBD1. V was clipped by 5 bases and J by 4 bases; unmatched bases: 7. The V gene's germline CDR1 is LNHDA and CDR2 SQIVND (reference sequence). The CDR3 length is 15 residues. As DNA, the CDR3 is TGTGCCAGTAGTGTGACAGGGGGCATGGGCACTGAAGCTTTCCTT. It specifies CASSVTGGMGTEAFL.

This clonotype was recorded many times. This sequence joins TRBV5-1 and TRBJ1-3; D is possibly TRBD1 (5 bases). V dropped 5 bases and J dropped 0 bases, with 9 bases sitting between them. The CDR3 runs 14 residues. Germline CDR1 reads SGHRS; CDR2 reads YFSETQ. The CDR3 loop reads CASRAGGSGNTIYF. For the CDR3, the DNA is TGCGCCAGCAGAGCCGGGGGCTCTGGAAACACCATATATTTT.

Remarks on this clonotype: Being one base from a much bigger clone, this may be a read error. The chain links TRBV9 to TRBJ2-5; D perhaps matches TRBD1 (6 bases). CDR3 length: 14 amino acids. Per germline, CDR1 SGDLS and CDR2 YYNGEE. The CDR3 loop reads CASGVQGAQETQYF. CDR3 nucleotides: TGTGCCAGCGGCGTACAGGGAGCGCAAGAGACCCAGTACTTC. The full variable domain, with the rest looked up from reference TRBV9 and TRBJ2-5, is DSGVTQTPKHLITATGQRVTLRCSPRSGDLSVYWYQQSLDQGLQFLIQYYNGEERAKGNILERFSAQQFPDLHSELNLSSLELGDSALYFCASGVQGAQETQYFGPGTRLLVL.

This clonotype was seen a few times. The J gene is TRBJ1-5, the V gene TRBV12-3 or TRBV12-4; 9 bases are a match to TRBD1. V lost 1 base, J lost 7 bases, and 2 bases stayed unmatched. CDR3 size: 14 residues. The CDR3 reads CASSLVTGGQPQHF. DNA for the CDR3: TGTGCCAGCAGTTTAGTGACAGGGGGACAGCCCCAGCATTTT.

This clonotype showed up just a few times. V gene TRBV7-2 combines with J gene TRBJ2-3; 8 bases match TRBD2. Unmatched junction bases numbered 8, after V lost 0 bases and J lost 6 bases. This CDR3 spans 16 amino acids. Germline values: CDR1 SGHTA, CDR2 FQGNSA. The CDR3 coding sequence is TGTGCCAGCAGCTTAGCTGTTAGCGGGGCGCGGGATACGCAGTATTTT. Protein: CASSLAVSGARDTQYF. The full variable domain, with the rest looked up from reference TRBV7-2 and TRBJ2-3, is GAGVSQSPSNKVTEKGKDVELRCDPISGHTALYWYRQSLGQGLEFLIYFQGNSAPDKSGLPSDRFSAERTGGSVSTLTIQRTQQEDSAVYLCASSLAVSGARDTQYFGPGTRLTVL.

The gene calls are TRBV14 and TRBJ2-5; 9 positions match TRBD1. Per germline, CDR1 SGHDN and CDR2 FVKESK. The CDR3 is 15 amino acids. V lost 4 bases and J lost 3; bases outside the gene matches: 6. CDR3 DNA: TGTGCCAGCAGCCGGAGGGGACAGGGTAAAGAGACCCAGTACTTC. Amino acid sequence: CASSRRGQGKETQYF. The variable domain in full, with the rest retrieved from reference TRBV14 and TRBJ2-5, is EAGVTQFPSHSVIEKGQTVTLRCDPISGHDNLYWYRRVMGKEIKFLLHFVKESKQDESGMPNNRFLAERTGGTYSTLKVQPAELEDSGVYFCASSRRGQGKETQYFGPGTRLLVL.

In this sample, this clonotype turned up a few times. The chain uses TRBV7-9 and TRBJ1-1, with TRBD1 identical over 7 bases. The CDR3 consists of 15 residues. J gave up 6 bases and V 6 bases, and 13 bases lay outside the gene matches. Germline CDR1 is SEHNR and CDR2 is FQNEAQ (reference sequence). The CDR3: CASSYLDRSGAEAFF. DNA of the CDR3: TGTGCCAGCAGTTACTTGGACAGGTCGGGGGCTGAAGCTTTCTTT. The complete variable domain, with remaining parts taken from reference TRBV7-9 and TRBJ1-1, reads DTGVSQNPRHKITKRGQNVTFRCDPISEHNRLYWYRQTLGQGPEFLTYFQNEAQLEKSRLLSDRFSAERPKGSFSTLEIQRTEQGDSAMYLCASSYLDRSGAEAFFGQGTRLTVV.

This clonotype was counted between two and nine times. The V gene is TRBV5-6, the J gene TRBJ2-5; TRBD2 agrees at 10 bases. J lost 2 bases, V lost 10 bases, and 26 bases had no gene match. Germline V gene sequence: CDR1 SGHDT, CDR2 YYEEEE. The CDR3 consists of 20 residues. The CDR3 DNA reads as TGTGCCTGGAGTGTACCCCTCATGCGCCGGACTAGCGGTATACAAGAGACCCAGTACTTC. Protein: CAWSVPLMRRTSGIQETQYF.

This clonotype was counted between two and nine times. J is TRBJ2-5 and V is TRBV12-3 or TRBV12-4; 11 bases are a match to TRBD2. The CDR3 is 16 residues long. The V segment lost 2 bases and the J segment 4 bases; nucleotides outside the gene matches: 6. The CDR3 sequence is CASSLSTGTSGETQYF. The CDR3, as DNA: TGTGCCAGCAGTTTATCAACCGGGACTAGCGGAGAGACCCAGTACTTC.

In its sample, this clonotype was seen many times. CDR3 residues: CSVGGGEVGEQYF. The CDR3 nucleotides are TGCAGCGTTGGGGGAGGGGAGGTCGGCGAGCAGTACTTC. V usage is TRBV29-1 and J usage is TRBJ2-7, with 7 bases that match TRBD2. This CDR3 has 13 residues. Trimming removed 4 bases from V and 6 bases from J; junction bases left unmatched: 9. Per germline, CDR1 SQVTM and CDR2 ANQGSEA.

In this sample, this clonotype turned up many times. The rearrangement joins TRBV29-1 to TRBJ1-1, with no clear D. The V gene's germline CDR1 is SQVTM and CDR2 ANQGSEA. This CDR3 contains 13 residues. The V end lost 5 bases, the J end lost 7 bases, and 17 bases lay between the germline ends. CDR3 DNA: TGCAGCGTTCTGGTCAGCCAAAGATTTGAAGCTTTCTTT. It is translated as CSVLVSQRFEAFF. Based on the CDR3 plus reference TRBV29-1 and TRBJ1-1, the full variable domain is SAVISQKPSRDICQRGTSLTIQCQVDSQVTMMFWYRQQPGQSLTLIATANQGSEATYESGFVIDKFPISRPNLTFSTLTVSNMSPEDSSIYLCSVLVSQRFEAFFGQGTRLTVV.

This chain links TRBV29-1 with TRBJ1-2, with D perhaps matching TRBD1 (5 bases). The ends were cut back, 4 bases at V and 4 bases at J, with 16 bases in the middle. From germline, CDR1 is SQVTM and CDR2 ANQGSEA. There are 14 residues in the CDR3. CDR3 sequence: CSVGDLNGVYGYTF. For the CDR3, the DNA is TGCAGCGTTGGGGACTTGAACGGCGTCTATGGCTACACCTTC.

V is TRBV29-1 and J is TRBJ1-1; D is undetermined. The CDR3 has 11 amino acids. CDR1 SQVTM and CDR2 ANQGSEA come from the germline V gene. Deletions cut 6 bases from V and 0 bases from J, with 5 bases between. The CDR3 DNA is TGCAGCGTCGCCTTGAACACTGAAGCTTTCTTT. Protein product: CSVALNTEAFF.

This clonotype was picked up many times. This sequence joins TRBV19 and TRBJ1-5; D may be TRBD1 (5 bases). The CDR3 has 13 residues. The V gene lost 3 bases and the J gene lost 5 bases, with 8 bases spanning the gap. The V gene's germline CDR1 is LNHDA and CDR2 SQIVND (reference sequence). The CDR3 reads CASSIEGDQPQHF. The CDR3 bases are TGTGCCAGTAGTATCGAAGGGGATCAGCCCCAGCATTTT.

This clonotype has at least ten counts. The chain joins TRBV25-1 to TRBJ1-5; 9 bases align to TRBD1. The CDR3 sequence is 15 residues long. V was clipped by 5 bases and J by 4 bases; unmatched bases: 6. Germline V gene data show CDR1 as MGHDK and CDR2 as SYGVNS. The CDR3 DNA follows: TGTGCCAGCAGTCAGGGACAGGGCGCTAATCAGCCCCAGCATTTT. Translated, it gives CASSQGQGANQPQHF.

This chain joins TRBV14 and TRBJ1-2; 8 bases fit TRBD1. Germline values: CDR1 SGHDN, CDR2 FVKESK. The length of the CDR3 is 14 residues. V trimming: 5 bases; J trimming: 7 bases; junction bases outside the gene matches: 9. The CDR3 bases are TGTGCCAGCAGCTTTACAGGGGGGTTTCCTGGCTACACCTTC. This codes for CASSFTGGFPGYTF.

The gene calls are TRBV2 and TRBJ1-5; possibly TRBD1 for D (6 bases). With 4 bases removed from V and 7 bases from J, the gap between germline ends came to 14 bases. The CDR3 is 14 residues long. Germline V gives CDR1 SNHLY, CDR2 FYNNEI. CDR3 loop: CASSVEGQAQPQHF. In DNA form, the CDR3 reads TGTGCCAGCAGTGTGGAGGGACAAGCACAGCCCCAGCATTTT.

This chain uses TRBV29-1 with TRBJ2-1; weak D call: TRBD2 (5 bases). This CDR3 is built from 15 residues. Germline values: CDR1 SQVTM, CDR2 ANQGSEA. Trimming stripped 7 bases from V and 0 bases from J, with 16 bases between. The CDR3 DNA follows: TGCAGCGCGAGGGCTAGATCATCCTCCTACAATGAGCAGTTCTTC. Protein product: CSARARSSSYNEQFF.

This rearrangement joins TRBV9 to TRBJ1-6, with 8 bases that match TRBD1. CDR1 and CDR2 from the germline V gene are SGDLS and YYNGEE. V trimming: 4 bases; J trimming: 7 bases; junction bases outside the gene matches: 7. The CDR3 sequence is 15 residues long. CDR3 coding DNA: TGTGCCAGCAGCACGACGACAGGGGCGAATTCACCCCTCCACTTT. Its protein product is CASSTTTGANSPLHF. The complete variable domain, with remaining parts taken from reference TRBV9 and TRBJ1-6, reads DSGVTQTPKHLITATGQRVTLRCSPRSGDLSVYWYQQSLDQGLQFLIQYYNGEERAKGNILERFSAQQFPDLHSELNLSSLELGDSALYFCASSTTTGANSPLHFGNGTRLTVT.

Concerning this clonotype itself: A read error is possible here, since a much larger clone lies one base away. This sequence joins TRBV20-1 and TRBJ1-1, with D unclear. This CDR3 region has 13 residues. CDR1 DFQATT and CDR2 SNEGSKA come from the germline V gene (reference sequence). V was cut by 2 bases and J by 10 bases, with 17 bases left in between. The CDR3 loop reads CSARIRLRRGAFF. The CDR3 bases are TGCAGTGCTAGAATACGCCTTAGACGCGGAGCTTTCTTT.

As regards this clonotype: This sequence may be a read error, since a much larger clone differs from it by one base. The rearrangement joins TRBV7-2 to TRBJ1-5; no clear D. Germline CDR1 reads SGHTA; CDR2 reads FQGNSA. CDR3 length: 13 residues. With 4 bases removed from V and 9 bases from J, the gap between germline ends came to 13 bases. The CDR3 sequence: CASSSDGPGPQHF. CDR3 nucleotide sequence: TGTGCCAGCAGCTCCGACGGGCCAGGGCCCCAGCATTTT. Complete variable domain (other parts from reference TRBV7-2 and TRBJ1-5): GAGVSQSPSNKVTEKGKDVELRCDPISGHTALYWYRQSLGQGLEFLIYFQGNSAPDKSGLPSDRFSAERTGGSVSTLTIQRTQQEDSAVYLCASSSDGPGPQHFGDGTRLSIL.

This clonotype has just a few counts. Here the CDR3 DNA reads TGTGCCAGCAGTGATGGGGAGTTAGCGGGAGAGACCCAGTACTTC. Translated: CASSDGELAGETQYF. The V call is TRBV6-1, the J call TRBJ2-5; 7 bases agree with TRBD2. CDR1 and CDR2 (germline): MNHNS, SASEGT. Trimming at V came to 3 bases and at J to 4 bases, leaving 8 bases not matched to a gene. The CDR3 covers 15 residues.

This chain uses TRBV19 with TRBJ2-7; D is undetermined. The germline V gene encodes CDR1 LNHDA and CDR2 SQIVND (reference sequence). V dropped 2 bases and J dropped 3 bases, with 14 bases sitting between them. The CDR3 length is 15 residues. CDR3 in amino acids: CASSIWYGQDYEQYF. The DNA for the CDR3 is TGTGCCAGTAGTATATGGTACGGGCAAGACTACGAGCAGTACTTC. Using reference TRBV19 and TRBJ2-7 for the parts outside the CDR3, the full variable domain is DGGITQSPKYLFRKEGQNVTLSCEQNLNHDAMYWYRQDPGQGLRLIYYSQIVNDFQKGDIAEGYSVSREKKESFPLTVTSAQKNPTAFYLCASSIWYGQDYEQYFGPGTRLTVT.

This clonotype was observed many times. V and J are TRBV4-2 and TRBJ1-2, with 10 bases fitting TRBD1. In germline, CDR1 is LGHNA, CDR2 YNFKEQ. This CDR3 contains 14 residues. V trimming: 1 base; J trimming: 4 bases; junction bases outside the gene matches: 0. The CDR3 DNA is TGTGCCAGCAGCCAAGGGACAGGGGGCTATGGCTACACCTTC. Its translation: CASSQGTGGYGYTF.

The CDR3 DNA follows: TGTGCCAGCAGCGTCGCGGGAGACACCATATATTTT. Translating gives CASSVAGDTIYF. This sequence joins TRBV9 and TRBJ1-3, with D hard to call. Looked up from germline, CDR1 is SGDLS and CDR2 is YYNGEE. Trimming shortened V by 2 bases and J by 8 bases, and 8 bases separated the two germline ends. This CDR3 contains 12 residues.